The clone carrying this T cell receptor (beta chain) was counted at least ten times. Its target is not known. In TCRdb, the multiplex PCR reads were re-called with MiXCR into one record per CDR3 protein. The sample lists hundreds of thousands of distinct CDR3 sequences, about 34% occurring once. This entry is derived from a study of breast tumors, draining lymph nodes, adjacent tissues. General study points: Tumor and nontumor repertoires were significantly more similar in luminal-like than in basal-like breast cancer.

There are 14 residues in the CDR3. V was shortened by 4 bases and J by 0 bases, with 10 bases between the two germline ends. From germline, CDR1 is SGDLS and CDR2 YYNGEE. Breast cancer patients provided tissue from their axillary draining lymph nodes. The chain employs TRBV9 and TRBJ2-5; weak D call: TRBD1 (6 bases). This TCR came from a female donor with breast cancer. Some clones in this sample may be carry-over from other donors' samples. Sequenced material: axillary lymph node tissue. This CDR3 is CASSRGQNQETQYF. In DNA, the CDR3 is TGTGCCAGCAGCCGAGGACAGAACCAAGAGACCCAGTACTTC.